This TCR beta chain derives from a study of T cells in tuberculosis (dated by TCRdb to 2017 to 2018). Broadly, across the study: To characterize T cells specific for the mycobacterial lipid antigen glucose monomycolate (GMM), the study used CD1B tetramers together with high-throughput TCR immunosequencing. In a South African clinical cohort, IGRA-negative adolescents, IGRA-positive adolescents with latent tuberculosis and adults with active tuberculosis were compared, with under 12 people in each group.

On this clone itself: Its binding antigen is unknown. Per-nucleotide qualities are absent, and no much larger clonotype sits a single base away.

The research as a whole found: Clinical samples were chosen by availability of cryopreserved specimens, and active tuberculosis cases were adults while controls were adolescents. Smaller NN-distances were partly driven by shorter CDR3-alpha lengths in active tuberculosis patients, and statistical significance was not reached for the TCR-beta difference. Smaller mean NN-distances to GMM-specific TCRs were observed in active tuberculosis TCR-alpha repertoires than in IGRA-negative controls, suggesting clonal expansion of GMM-specific TCRs. With the diverse GMM-specific repertoire as input, a classifier achieved around 90% accuracy (AUROC around 0.93), whereas GEM motif frequencies as input gave 55% to 75% accuracy.

The CDR3 contains 15 residues, cysteine and phenylalanine counted. Only CDR3 DNA is held: 45 bases, read in frame from base 1. The germline V gene provides CDR1 SGHTS and CDR2 YDEGEE. After removal of 0 bases from V and 2 bases from J, the junction retains 2 bases not matched to a gene. At study entry, a tuberculin skin test and the QuantiFERON-TB GOLD In-Tube IGRA were used to screen adolescents for latent tuberculosis infection. Immunosequencing of unsorted cryopreserved PBMC covered, on average, around 97,000 T cells per clinical donor. Eleven high schools in the Worcester region of the Western Cape, South Africa, served as enrollment sites for adolescents aged 12 to 18 years. About 10 M. tuberculosis-infected adolescents and about 10 uninfected adolescents, matched for age and sex, were selected. PBMC from adolescents were isolated by density centrifugation from freshly drawn heparinized blood and then cryopreserved.

TCR libraries were generated with the immunoSEQ multiplex PCR assay, using TCR-beta and/or TCR-alpha/delta assays for each sample. The amplified TCR libraries were sequenced on the Illumina high-throughput platform. Per the original workflow: Clustering and dimensionality reduction were performed using pairwise TCRdist distances among GMM-specific receptors from ex vivo sorted or in vitro expanded T cells. Each clinical repertoire was assigned a mean NN-distance score, defined as the average TCRdist to the nearest 10% of tetramer-positive reference sequences. GEM TCR motif frequency was computed as the fraction of unique TCRs matching known GEM sequences by V/J usage and CDR3 length. Active tuberculosis was classified by linear discriminant analysis with leave-one-out cross-validation, implemented in scikit-learn. TCRdb took over this immuneACCESS table, retaining in-frame rearrangements with V and J assigned. Such tables are incomplete; in checked studies, under half of the missing clones stem from an unresolved V gene, and the remainder is unexplained. For V, J and clone size, that table is used; D and trimming come from the DNA. The sample includes 30,000 to 45,000 clones, with over 90% observed a single time. Clones ranked in the top ten supply over 6.5% of the sample.

This sequence originates from a donor aged 10 to 29 with latent tuberculosis or without tuberculosis infection. This chain is built from TRBV5-8 and TRBJ2-1, with 7 junctional bases fitting TRBD1. Material: PBMCs. The DNA reads TGTGCCAGCAGCTTGGGAGGGGGCGCCTACAATGAGCAGTTCTTC. This is translated as CASSLGGGAYNEQFF.